These 28 T cell receptor beta chains share one sample of origin, sequenced in a study of naive and memory T cell subsets. Amplification of ligated cDNA took four PCR rounds with SP2 and nested alpha and beta constant primers. One entry per CDR3 protein, called by TCRdb with MiXCR from the 5' RACE reads. The top ten hold about a tenth of the sample, which has tens of thousands of distinct CDR3 sequences, 5.5% to 8.5% seen once. A UMI-containing oligonucleotide was joined by 3' ligation to the TCR cDNA template. The receptors originated from a male donor in good health.

The chain recombines TRBV5-1 with TRBJ1-6; D not certain. The V end lost 6 bases, the J end lost 5 bases, and 21 bases lay between the germline ends. In germline, CDR1 is SGHRS, CDR2 YFSETQ. This CDR3 region has 17 residues. The CDR3 reads CASTYDGPMRNNSPLHF. For the CDR3, the DNA is TGCGCCAGCACCTACGATGGGCCGATGAGAAATAATTCACCCCTCCACTTT.

The V and J genes are TRBV4-2 and TRBJ2-1; 7 bases agree with TRBD2. With 3 bases clipped from V and 0 bases from J, the junction kept 2 bases outside the gene matches. Germline V gene sequence: CDR1 LGHNA, CDR2 YNFKEQ. CDR3 length equals 15 residues. CDR3 in amino acids: CASSQGRASYNEQFF. DNA for the CDR3: TGTGCCAGCAGCCAGGGGAGGGCCTCCTACAATGAGCAGTTCTTC.

This clonotype was seen ten or more times. The J gene is TRBJ2-3, the V gene TRBV6-6; 7 nucleotides match TRBD2. The CDR3 totals 14 residues. V lost 5 bases, J lost 0 bases, and 2 bases stayed unmatched. In germline, CDR1 is MNHNY, CDR2 SVGAGI (reference sequence). CDR3 sequence (DNA): TGTGCCAGCAGTCCGCGGGGGAGCACAGATACGCAGTATTTT. It codes for CASSPRGSTDTQYF.

The V and J genes are TRBV12-3 or TRBV12-4 and TRBJ2-2; 12 nucleotides line up with TRBD2. Unmatched junction bases numbered 4, after V lost 3 bases and J lost 5 bases. There are 16 residues in the CDR3. Written as DNA, the CDR3 is TGTGCCAGCAGTTTGTCTAGCGGGAGGGGTACCGGGGAGCTGTTTTTT. It specifies CASSLSSGRGTGELFF.

The V gene is TRBV7-9, the J gene TRBJ2-3; perhaps TRBD2 as D (6 bases). The CDR3 length is 17 residues. Between the trimmed V and J ends, which lost 5 bases and 2 bases, there was a span of 20 bases. The germline V gene has CDR1 SEHNR and CDR2 FQNEAQ (reference sequence). In DNA, the CDR3 is TGTGCCAGCAGCCCCGCCAGCGGTAGCGGTCTCACAGATACGCAGTATTTT. As protein: CASSPASGSGLTDTQYF.

This clonotype came up many times. V gene TRBV20-1 combines with J gene TRBJ1-1; the match to TRBD1 covers 7 bases. Germline V CDR1 and CDR2: DFQATT, SNEGSKA (reference sequence). With 6 bases clipped from V and 1 base from J, the junction kept 14 bases outside the gene matches. The CDR3 has 16 amino acids. The CDR3, as DNA: TGCAGTGCACCCCAAGCGGGGACAGACTGGAACACTGAAGCTTTCTTT. It is translated as CSAPQAGTDWNTEAFF.

In its sample, this clonotype was seen a few times. The chain couples TRBV29-1 to TRBJ2-5; D might be TRBD1 (5 bases). Germline CDR1 reads SQVTM; CDR2 reads ANQGSEA. Trimming took 1 base from V and 0 from J, leaving 6 bases between them. The CDR3 contains 13 residues. CDR3 coding DNA: TGCAGCGTTGAAGGGGGCGACCAAGAGACCCAGTACTTC. The encoded protein is CSVEGGDQETQYF.

In this sample, this clonotype turned up many times. The J gene is TRBJ2-7, the V gene TRBV12-3 or TRBV12-4, with TRBD1 identical over 10 bases. V was clipped by 3 bases and J by 5 bases; unmatched bases: 4. The CDR3 loop spans 14 amino acids. CDR3 sequence: CASSFGTGADEQYF. In nucleotides, the CDR3 is TGTGCCAGCAGTTTCGGGACAGGGGCGGACGAGCAGTACTTC.

This clonotype was recorded a few times. V and J are TRBV24-1 and TRBJ1-2; no definite D call. The CDR3 has 14 amino acids. Germline loops: CDR1 KGHDR, CDR2 SFDVKD. Trimming stripped 4 bases from V and 2 bases from J, with 10 bases between. The CDR3 sequence is CATSDRYANYGYTF. CDR3 bases: TGTGCCACCAGTGACCGGTACGCGAACTATGGCTACACCTTC.

This clonotype was counted ten times or more. The genes are TRBV3-1 and TRBJ1-1; 7 bases agree with TRBD1. CDR3 length: 14 residues. CDR1 and CDR2 from the germline V gene are LGHDT and YNNKEL (reference sequence). The junction had 4 bases not matched to a gene; V was cut back by 6 bases and J by 0 bases. CDR3 amino acids: CASSNRGLNTEAFF. CDR3 coding DNA: TGTGCCAGCAGTAACAGGGGCTTGAACACTGAAGCTTTCTTT.

This clonotype was seen a handful of times. J is TRBJ1-2 and V is TRBV20-1, with D maybe TRBD1 (6 bases). This CDR3 is 12 amino acids long. Germline CDR1 reads DFQATT; CDR2 reads SNEGSKA (reference sequence). V was cut by 3 bases and J by 2 bases, with 7 bases left in between. CDR3 sequence (DNA): TGCAGTGCTAGGACAGGAAACTATGGCTACACCTTC. Its protein is CSARTGNYGYTF.

This clonotype has ten or more counts. The chain couples TRBV6-1 to TRBJ2-1; D uncertain. This CDR3 is 12 amino acids long. CDR1 is MNHNS, CDR2 SASEGT, per germline. The V end lost 7 bases, the J end lost 6 bases, and 10 bases lay between the germline ends. In DNA, the CDR3 is TGTGCCAGCACCCGAATAGCCAATGAGCAGTTCTTC. Protein: CASTRIANEQFF.

The table lists this clonotype with a few counts. The V call is TRBV20-1, the J call TRBJ2-7, with 8 bases lining up with TRBD1. CDR3 length: 16 residues. V lost 1 base and J lost 1; bases outside the gene matches: 9. The germline V gene encodes CDR1 DFQATT and CDR2 SNEGSKA (reference sequence). CDR3 nucleotides: TGCAGTGCTAGAGTGAGACAGGGGCCTTCTTCCTACGAGCAGTACTTC. This gives the protein CSARVRQGPSSYEQYF.

This clonotype came up a few times. The rearrangement links TRBV5-1 to TRBJ2-3; 15 nucleotides align to TRBD2. The CDR3 is 19 amino acids. The germline gives CDR1 SGHRS, CDR2 YFSETQ. V dropped 4 bases and J dropped 2; count of bases not matched to a gene: 11. The CDR3 spells CASSTKGLAGGGNTDTQYF. The CDR3, as DNA: TGCGCCAGCAGCACAAAAGGACTAGCGGGAGGGGGTAACACAGATACGCAGTATTTT.

To note about this clonotype: This clone may be a read error of a much larger clone one base away. The chain joins TRBV29-1 to TRBJ2-2; 7 nucleotides align to TRBD1. Germline lookup yields CDR1 SQVTM and CDR2 ANQGSEA. V was pared by 6 bases and J by 4 bases, with 2 bases of the junction left unmatched. The CDR3 is 12 residues long. CDR3 in DNA: TGCAGCGTGGGACAGTGCACCGGGGAGCTGTTTTTT. Protein product: CSVGQCTGELFF.

This clonotype was seen a handful of times. This chain uses TRBV19 with TRBJ2-2; TRBD2 matches 10 bases. The CDR3 contains 19 residues. Germline lookup yields CDR1 LNHDA and CDR2 SQIVND (reference sequence). V lost 4 bases to trimming and J lost 0 bases; unmatched junction nucleotides: 11. CDR3 DNA: TGTGCCAGTAGTACCCAGTTAGCGGGGGGCTCCCCGAACACCGGGGAGCTGTTTTTT. The encoded protein is CASSTQLAGGSPNTGELFF.

This clonotype was detected only a few times. The chain links TRBV4-1 to TRBJ2-5; the match to TRBD2 covers 9 bases. The CDR3 spans 17 residues. Germline V gene sequence: CDR1 MGHRA, CDR2 YSYEKL. V shed 1 base and J 1 base; nucleotides not matched to a gene: 7. In nucleotides, the CDR3 is TGCGCCAGCAGCCAAGGGGTTAGCGGGGGTCCCCAAGAGACCCAGTACTTC. Translating it yields CASSQGVSGGPQETQYF.

This clonotype was recorded at least ten times. The chain combines TRBV6-5 with TRBJ2-5; TRBD2 matches 8 bases. This CDR3 contains 15 residues. Germline assignment: CDR1 MNHEY and CDR2 SVGAGI. Trimming took 6 bases from V and 4 from J; bases not matched to a gene: 10. Here the CDR3 reads CASRRGLAGGETQYF. The CDR3 DNA reads as TGTGCCAGCAGAAGAGGCCTAGCGGGTGGAGAGACCCAGTACTTC.

This clonotype was seen at least ten times. V is TRBV29-1 and J is TRBJ2-3; D perhaps matches TRBD2 (6 bases). The CDR3 runs 10 residues. Germline V CDR1 and CDR2: SQVTM, ANQGSEA. DNA of the CDR3: TGCGCGGGCGGGGCAGATACGCAGTATTTT. Amino acids: CAGGADTQYF.

The chain links TRBV9 to TRBJ2-1; 11 bases are shared with TRBD2. V was pared by 0 bases and J by 8 bases, with 4 bases of the junction left unmatched. Per germline, CDR1 SGDLS and CDR2 YYNGEE. The CDR3 runs 15 residues. The CDR3 DNA sequence: TGTGCCAGCAGCGTAGGTACTAGCGGGAGTGATGAGCAGTTCTTC. Amino acid sequence: CASSVGTSGSDEQFF.

This clonotype was counted ten times or more. This chain links TRBV6-5 with TRBJ1-1; D ambiguous. Per the germline V gene, CDR1 is MNHEY and CDR2 is SVGAGI. The CDR3 is 15 residues long. Trimming removed 3 bases at V and 11 bases at J, with 22 bases between. CDR3 coding DNA: TGTGCCAGCAGTTATAAGGGCAGTGGCAGCCCTGGGGCTTTCTTT. Its protein product is CASSYKGSGSPGAFF.

This clonotype was observed many times. This chain links TRBV14 with TRBJ1-4; D gene ambiguous. Germline CDR1 SGHDN, CDR2 FVKESK. This CDR3 is built from 16 residues. Trimming cost V 4 bases and J 0 bases, with 12 bases left between them. Written as DNA, the CDR3 is TGTGCCAGCAGCCCGGGATTCGGTACAACTAATGAAAAACTGTTTTTT. It is translated as CASSPGFGTTNEKLFF.

This clonotype was detected many times. This chain uses TRBV28 with TRBJ1-1; D unclear. In germline, CDR1 is MDHEN, CDR2 SYDVKM. The V end was cut by 3 bases, the J end by 3 bases, with 14 bases between. The CDR3 is 15 amino acids. The CDR3 DNA sequence: TGTGCCAGCAGTTTGGACTCAGGTCAATACACTGAAGCTTTCTTT. This sequence encodes CASSLDSGQYTEAFF.

This clonotype was seen more than once but under ten times. The V gene is TRBV6-2 or TRBV6-3, the J gene TRBJ1-1; TRBD1 matches 10 bases. With V trimmed by 7 bases and J by 4 bases, 15 bases remained unmatched. The CDR3 consists of 17 residues. CDR1 is MNHEY, CDR2 SVGEGT, per germline. The CDR3 DNA is TGTGCCAGCAACGAGCCGGGACAGGGGACGGTGGCCACTGAAGCTTTCTTT. Translated, it gives CASNEPGQGTVATEAFF.

This clonotype came up a few times. The rearrangement links TRBV18 to TRBJ2-5; 14 nucleotides match TRBD2. CDR1 is KGHSH, CDR2 LQKENI, per germline. The CDR3 loop spans 19 amino acids. V trimming: 3 bases; J trimming: 1 base; junction bases outside the gene matches: 10. CDR3 protein: CASSPSKPGLAGAQETQYF. CDR3 DNA sequence: TGTGCCAGCTCACCGTCTAAACCGGGACTAGCGGGGGCCCAAGAGACCCAGTACTTC.

The rearrangement links TRBV5-4 to TRBJ2-5; D is undetermined. Looked up from germline, CDR1 is SGHNT and CDR2 is YYREEE (reference sequence). The CDR3 totals 13 residues. Trimming shortened V by 6 bases and J by 5 bases, and 14 bases separated the two germline ends. The CDR3 is CASTPSGVETQYF. DNA for the CDR3: TGTGCCAGCACTCCCTCCGGCGTTGAGACCCAGTACTTC.

V is TRBV7-9 and J is TRBJ2-1; D gene unclear. This CDR3 comprises 13 residues. The germline V gene encodes CDR1 SEHNR and CDR2 FQNEAQ (reference sequence). V was clipped by 5 bases and J by 12 bases, with 17 bases between them. The CDR3 spells CASSPPGELGQFF. CDR3 DNA: TGTGCCAGCAGCCCTCCGGGCGAATTAGGGCAGTTCTTC. Full variable domain (missing parts from reference TRBV7-9 and TRBJ2-1): DTGVSQNPRHKITKRGQNVTFRCDPISEHNRLYWYRQTLGQGPEFLTYFQNEAQLEKSRLLSDRFSAERPKGSFSTLEIQRTEQGDSAMYLCASSPPGELGQFFGPGTRLTVL.

The V gene is TRBV20-1, the J gene TRBJ1-3; D may be TRBD1 (6 bases). There are 15 residues in the CDR3. The V and J ends lost 1 base and 0 bases respectively, with 10 bases between them. CDR1 and CDR2 from the germline V gene are DFQATT and SNEGSKA (reference sequence). The DNA for the CDR3 is TGCAGTGCTAGAGCCGGACAGATCTCTGGAAACACCATATATTTT. This encodes CSARAGQISGNTIYF.